The rows below give T cell receptor beta chains drawn from one sample of a study of shared T cell receptors in the human thymus. Here immunoSEQ multiplex PCR was the method, and the copy in TCRdb shows in-frame clones only, minus some. The table lists approximately 730,000 clones, 80% to 90% of them singletons, with 0.008% to 0.011% in the top ten. The same data also went into a second study, on human thymus T cells.

Material: thymocytes. The source is a girl in the first two years of life with a congenital heart defect. CDR3s include the opening cysteine and the closing phenylalanine or tryptophan. D genes are given only for firm matches. Clone size appears in some rows only: once, few, many, or a class for an expanded clone.

v_gene,d_gene,j_gene,abundance,CDR3aa,CDR3nt
TRBV10-3,-,TRBJ1-2,once,CAISEDDHRSGGGGGYTF,TGTGCCATCAGTGAGGATGACCACAGGAGCGGGGGTGGAGGGGGCTACACCTTC
TRBV9,-,TRBJ2-5,-,CASSVEGETGQSQETQYF,TGTGCCAGCAGCGTAGAAGGGGAGACAGGCCAATCACAAGAGACCCAGTACTTC
TRBV30,-,TRBJ2-2,-,CAWSVPGDTGELFF,TGTGCCTGGAGTGTACCGGGGGACACCGGGGAGCTGTTTTTT
TRBV7-9,TRBD1,TRBJ1-3,once,CASSLGGTGGGSGNTIYF,TGTGCCAGCAGCTTAGGGGGGACAGGAGGAGGCTCTGGAAACACCATATATTTT
TRBV11-2,TRBD2,TRBJ2-7,-,CASSFSTSGGPKLYEQYF,TGTGCCAGCAGCTTTTCCACTAGCGGGGGGCCTAAACTCTACGAGCAGTACTTC
TRBV27,-,TRBJ2-4,-,CASRKEGEGIIKNIQYF,TGTGCCAGCAGGAAGGAGGGGGAGGGAATTATCAAAAACATTCAGTACTTC
TRBV5-1,TRBD1,TRBJ2-1,once,CASSFHRGSYNEQFF,TGCGCCAGCAGCTTCCACAGGGGCTCCTACAATGAGCAGTTCTTC
TRBV5-1,TRBD2,TRBJ2-1,few,CASRLGLAGGYNSYNEQFF,TGCGCCAGCAGATTGGGACTAGCGGGGGGCTATAACTCCTACAATGAGCAGTTCTTC
TRBV7-8,-,TRBJ2-3,-,CASSQGVIAPDTQYF,TGTGCCAGCAGCCAAGGAGTTATAGCTCCAGATACGCAGTATTTT
TRBV10-3,TRBD1,TRBJ1-6,-,CAISESTRGQPLNSPLHF,TGTGCCATCAGTGAGTCGACACGGGGACAGCCTCTCAATTCACCCCTCCACTTT
TRBV7-9,TRBD2,TRBJ2-2,-,CASSLVSSGGPPTGELFF,TGTGCCAGCAGCTTAGTGTCTAGCGGGGGGCCGCCCACCGGGGAGCTGTTTTTT
TRBV11-2,TRBD2,TRBJ2-1,once,CASSLDTSGALYNEQFF,TGTGCCAGCAGCTTAGATACTAGCGGGGCCCTATACAATGAGCAGTTCTTC
TRBV29-1,TRBD1,TRBJ1-1,-,CSTMTGGDTEAFF,TGCAGCACAATGACAGGGGGAGACACTGAAGCTTTCTTT
TRBV5-8,-,TRBJ1-1,-,CASSLALGDTEAFF,TGTGCCAGCAGCTTGGCCCTAGGGGACACTGAAGCTTTCTTT
TRBV2,TRBD2,TRBJ2-1,-,CASTEGLGPCQSYNEQFF,TGTGCCAGCACCGAGGGACTAGGCCCCTGTCAGTCCTACAATGAGCAGTTCTTC
TRBV4-1,-,TRBJ2-7,once,CASSQESYIYEQYF,TGCGCCAGCAGCCAGGAGTCGTACATTTACGAGCAGTACTTC
TRBV5-6,TRBD2,TRBJ2-3,-,CASSPLAGATDTQYF,TGTGCCAGCAGCCCCTTAGCGGGGGCCACAGATACGCAGTATTTT
TRBV7-9,-,TRBJ1-2,few,CASSFFLHRGNYGYTF,TGTGCCAGCAGCTTTTTCCTACACCGCGGTAACTATGGCTACACCTTC
TRBV5-1,TRBD1,TRBJ1-3,-,CASSSTDRETNLSGNTIYF,TGCGCCAGCAGCTCCACGGACAGGGAAACTAACCTCTCTGGAAACACCATATATTTT
TRBV10-3,-,TRBJ2-7,-,CAISPTHRESYEQYF,TGTGCCATCAGCCCGACTCACAGGGAATCCTACGAGCAGTACTTC
TRBV7-9,-,TRBJ1-3,-,CASSLDSGNTIYF,TGTGCCAGCAGCTTAGACAGCGGAAACACCATATATTTT
TRBV7-8,-,TRBJ2-3,-,CASSPGGRDFGTDTQYF,TGTGCCAGCAGCCCCGGTGGCCGAGACTTTGGCACAGATACGCAGTATTTT
TRBV28,TRBD2,TRBJ2-5,once,CASSLAGEHQETQYF,TGTGCCAGCAGTTTAGCGGGGGAACACCAAGAGACCCAGTACTTC
TRBV4-1,-,TRBJ1-3,-,CASSQVISGNTIYF,TGCGCCAGCAGCCAAGTAATTTCCGGAAACACCATATATTTT
TRBV10-3,TRBD1,TRBJ2-7,once,CAISEGQGASFSFRRLGQYF,TGTGCCATCAGTGAGGGACAGGGGGCTTCTTTTTCATTCCGCCGACTTGGGCAGTACTTC
TRBV18,TRBD1,TRBJ1-2,-,CASSPGTGEHGYTF,TGTGCCAGCTCACCAGGGACAGGCGAGCATGGCTACACCTTC
TRBV4-1,-,TRBJ1-1,-,CASSLPGRGNMNTEAFF,TGCGCCAGCAGCCTCCCAGGTAGGGGGAACATGAACACTGAAGCTTTCTTT
TRBV4-1,TRBD2,TRBJ2-7,-,CASRQEKLAGEQYF,TGCGCCAGCAGACAAGAAAAACTAGCGGGCGAGCAGTACTTC
TRBV12-5,TRBD1,TRBJ1-2,-,CASGPRGTGEFYGYTF,TGTGCTAGTGGCCCTAGGGGGACAGGGGAGTTTTATGGCTACACCTTC
TRBV6-6,TRBD2,TRBJ2-5,-,CASSYPGTSVQETQYF,TGTGCCAGCAGTTACCCGGGGACTAGCGTTCAAGAGACCCAGTACTTC
TRBV10-3,TRBD1,TRBJ1-2,-,CAARSGTGVTNYGYTF,TGTGCCGCGCGTTCCGGGACAGGGGTCACTAACTATGGCTACACCTTC
TRBV4-2,-,TRBJ2-1,-,CASTLETRGTVWSPGEQFF,TGTGCCAGCACCCTCGAGACCAGGGGAACTGTCTGGAGTCCTGGTGAGCAGTTCTTC
TRBV6-5,TRBD1,TRBJ1-1,-,CASSCRDSEAFF,TGTGCCAGCAGTTGTAGGGACAGTGAAGCTTTCTTT
TRBV30,-,TRBJ1-4,-,CAWSRAWAGKLFF,TGTGCCTGGAGTCGTGCTTGGGCCGGAAAACTGTTTTTT
TRBV28,-,TRBJ1-5,-,CASSLPSGHRRRQPQHF,TGTGCCAGCAGTCTTCCCTCGGGACACCGGAGGAGGCAGCCCCAGCATTTT
TRBV10-1,TRBD1,TRBJ2-7,-,CASSHHHGTGKLYEQYF,TGCGCCAGCAGTCACCACCATGGGACAGGGAAACTCTACGAGCAGTACTTC
TRBV10-3,TRBD2,TRBJ2-5,-,CAIAAGSQTQYF,TGTGCCATCGCAGCGGGATCCCAGACCCAGTACTTC
TRBV15,TRBD1,TRBJ1-6,-,CATSKTMTGGSSPLHF,TGTGCCACCAGCAAGACAATGACAGGGGGAAGTTCACCCCTCCACTTT
TRBV21-1,-,TRBJ2-7,-,CASSKETKRTGVKPYEQYF,TGTGCCAGCAGCAAAGAGACCAAAAGGACAGGGGTTAAGCCCTACGAGCAGTACTTC
TRBV29-1,TRBD1,TRBJ1-1,-,CSVEPDRGAFF,TGCAGCGTTGAACCGGACAGGGGGGCTTTCTTT